Sequencing of this T cell receptor beta chain was carried out in a study of blood T cells in healthy people across ages. Overall study results and limits: A strong correlation was found between TCR beta diversity and the percentage of naive T cells. Age showed a roughly linear inverse relationship with TCR beta diversity per million T cells.

Trimming took 1 base from V and 6 from J; bases not matched to a gene: 7. This CDR3 comprises 16 residues. CDR1 SGHVS and CDR2 FNYEAQ come from the germline V gene. Points on this clonotype: Its specificity is unknown.

The use of a sample-barcoded 5' primer and a J-beta primer mix characterized a second PCR of roughly 7 to 11 cycles. TCRdb re-derived calls from the 5' RACE reads in MiXCR, one entry per CDR3 protein. The repertoire holds 800,000 to 900,000 distinct CDR3 sequences, with around 62% as singletons. The specimen sequenced was blood. The sequence came from a young man in good health. The J gene is TRBJ2-1, the V gene TRBV7-6; the match to TRBD2 covers 9 bases. Here the CDR3 DNA reads TGTGCCAGCAGCTTAGGGGGACTAGCCGTGATCAATGAGCAGTTCTTC. It encodes CASSLGGLAVINEQFF.